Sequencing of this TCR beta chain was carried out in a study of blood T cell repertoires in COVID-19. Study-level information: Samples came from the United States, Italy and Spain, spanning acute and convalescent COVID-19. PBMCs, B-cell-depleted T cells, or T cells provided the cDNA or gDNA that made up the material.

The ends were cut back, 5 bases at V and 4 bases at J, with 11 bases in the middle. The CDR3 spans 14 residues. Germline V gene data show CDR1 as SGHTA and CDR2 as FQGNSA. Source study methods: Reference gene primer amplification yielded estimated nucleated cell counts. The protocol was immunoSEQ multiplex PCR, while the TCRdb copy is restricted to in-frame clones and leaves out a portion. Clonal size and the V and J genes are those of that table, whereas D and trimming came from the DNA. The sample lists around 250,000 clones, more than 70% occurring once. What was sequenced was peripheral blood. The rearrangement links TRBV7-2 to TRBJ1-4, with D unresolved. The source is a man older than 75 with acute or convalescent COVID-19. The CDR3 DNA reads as TGTGCCAGCAGCCGGACTCAAGTTAATGAAAAACTGTTTTTT. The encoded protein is CASSRTQVNEKLFF.